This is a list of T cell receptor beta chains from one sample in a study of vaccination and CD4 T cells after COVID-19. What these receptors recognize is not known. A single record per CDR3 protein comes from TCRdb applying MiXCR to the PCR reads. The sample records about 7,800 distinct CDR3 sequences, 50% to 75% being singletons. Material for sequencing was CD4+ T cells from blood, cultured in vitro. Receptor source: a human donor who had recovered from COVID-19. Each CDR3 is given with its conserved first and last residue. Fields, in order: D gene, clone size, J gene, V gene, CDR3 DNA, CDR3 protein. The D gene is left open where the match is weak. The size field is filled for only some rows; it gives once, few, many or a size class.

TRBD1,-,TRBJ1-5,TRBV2,TGTGCCAGCAGGCCCAGAACAGGGGTGCGAGGTCAGCCCCAGCATTTT,CASRPRTGVRGQPQHF
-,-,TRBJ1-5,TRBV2,TGTGCCAGCAGTGAATTTAACCCCAGGAACGGCAATCAGCCCCAGCATTTT,CASSEFNPRNGNQPQHF
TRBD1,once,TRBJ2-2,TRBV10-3,TGTGCCATCAGAGATCCGGGACAGGGGACTTTCACCGGGGAGCTGTTTTTT,CAIRDPGQGTFTGELFF
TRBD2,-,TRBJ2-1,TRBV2,TGTGCCAGCAGTGGGACTAGCGGGAGGATACATGGGGATGAGCAGTTCTTC,CASSGTSGRIHGDEQFF
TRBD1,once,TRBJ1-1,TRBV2,TGTGCCAGCGGGAAACAGGGGGCTACGAACACTGAAGCTTTCTTT,CASGKQGATNTEAFF
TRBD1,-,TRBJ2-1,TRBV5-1,TGCGCCAGCAGCTTCGACAGGGCCTACAATGAGCAGTTCTTC,CASSFDRAYNEQFF
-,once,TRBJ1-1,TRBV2,TGTGCCAGCAGTGAAGCGGGACGGGACACTGAAGCTTTCTTT,CASSEAGRDTEAFF
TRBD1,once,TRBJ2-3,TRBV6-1,TGTGCCAGCACTGGGACAGGGGACAGAACGCAGTATTTT,CASTGTGDRTQYF
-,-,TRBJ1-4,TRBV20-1,TGCAGTGCTAGAGCCACCCGGGGCCTGGGGGCCGGAGAAAAACTGTTTTTT,CSARATRGLGAGEKLFF
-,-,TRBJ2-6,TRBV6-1,TGTGCCAGCAGTATTGGCGACTCTGGGGCCAACGTCCTGACTTTC,CASSIGDSGANVLTF
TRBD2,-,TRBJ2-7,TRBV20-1,TGCAGTGCTAGAGCGGCGGGGGGGCTCCTAGACGAGCAGTACTTC,CSARAAGGLLDEQYF
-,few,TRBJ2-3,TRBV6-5,TGTGCCAGCAGTTACTCGAAATCCGGGGTAGGGTATACGCAGTATTTT,CASSYSKSGVGYTQYF
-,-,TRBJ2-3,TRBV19,TGTGCCAGTAGTATTACCAGCGAGGCAGGAAGCACAGATACGCAGTATTTT,CASSITSEAGSTDTQYF
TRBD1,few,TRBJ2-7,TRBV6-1,TGTGCCAGCATGAAGGGGGCCACCTCACTGGCGTCCTACGAGCAGTACTTC,CASMKGATSLASYEQYF
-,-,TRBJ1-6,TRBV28,TGTGCCAGCGGGGCGGCAGCCCTATCCCCCCTCCACTTT,CASGAAALSPLHF
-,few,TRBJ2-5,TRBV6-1,TGTGCCAGCAGTGAATCGGAGACCCAGTACTTC,CASSESETQYF
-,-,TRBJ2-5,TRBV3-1,TGTGCCAGCAGCCGGACAGAGACCCAGTACTTC,CASSRTETQYF
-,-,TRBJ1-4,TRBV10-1,TGCGCCAGCAGTGACGGGGGGTCTAATGAAAAACTGTTTTTT,CASSDGGSNEKLFF
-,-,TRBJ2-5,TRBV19,TGTGCCAGTAGTATGACAGGTGGTGGGGGAGAGACCCAGTACTTC,CASSMTGGGGETQYF
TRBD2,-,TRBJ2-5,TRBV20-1,TGCAGTGCTAGATCCTCCAAGCGGGGGGGGCCGGAGACCCAGTACTTC,CSARSSKRGGPETQYF
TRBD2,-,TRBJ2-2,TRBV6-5,TGTGCCAGCAGTTACAGGACTAGTGCCGGGGAGCTGTTTTTT,CASSYRTSAGELFF
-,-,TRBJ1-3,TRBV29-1,TGCAGCGTCACCGCCTCTGGAAACACCATATATTTT,CSVTASGNTIYF
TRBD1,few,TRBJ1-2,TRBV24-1,TGTGCCACCAGTGACCCGGACAGGTTCTATGGCTACACCTTC,CATSDPDRFYGYTF
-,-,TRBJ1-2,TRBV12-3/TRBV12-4,TGTGCCAGCAGCTCTACAGGGTTCGGCTACACCTTC,CASSSTGFGYTF
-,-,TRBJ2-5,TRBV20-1,TGCAGTGCTAGAGATCGAAGGGGACAAGAGACCCAGTACTTC,CSARDRRGQETQYF
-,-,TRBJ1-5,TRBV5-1,TGCGCCAGCAGCTTACGGGGTGGCAATCAGCCCCAGCATTTT,CASSLRGGNQPQHF
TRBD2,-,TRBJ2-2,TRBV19,TGTGCCAGTAGTATCCAAAGGACTAGCGGGACAGGCGGGGAGCTGTTTTTT,CASSIQRTSGTGGELFF
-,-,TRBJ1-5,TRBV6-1,TGTGCCAGCACTACCATTTGGGGCGACCAGCCCCAGCATTTT,CASTTIWGDQPQHF
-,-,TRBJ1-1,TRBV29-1,TGCAGCGTTGAAAGAGGAGCCATGAACACTGAAGCTTTCTTT,CSVERGAMNTEAFF
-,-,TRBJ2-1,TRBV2,TGTGCCAGCTCTCTCTTACCAGGAGTTAATGAGCAGTTCTTC,CASSLLPGVNEQFF
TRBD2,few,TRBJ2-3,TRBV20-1,TGCAGTGCTCAAATAGCGGGGGGGCCTTCAGATACGCAGTATTTT,CSAQIAGGPSDTQYF
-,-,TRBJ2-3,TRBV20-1,TGCAGTGCTAGGGGACGGCGGGTGGGCACAGATACGCAGTATTTT,CSARGRRVGTDTQYF
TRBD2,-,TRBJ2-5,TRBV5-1,TGCGCCAGCAGCTTTAATCCAGGGAGGGGAGAGACCCAGTACTTC,CASSFNPGRGETQYF
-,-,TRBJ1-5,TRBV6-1,TGTGCCAGCAGTCCCAGCACTAGCAATCAGCCCCAGCATTTT,CASSPSTSNQPQHF
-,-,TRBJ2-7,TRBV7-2,TGTGCCAGCAGCTTTGGACAGCACTCCTACGAGCAGTACTTC,CASSFGQHSYEQYF
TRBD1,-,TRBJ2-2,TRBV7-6,TGTGCCAGCAGCCCTTGGACAGGGCCGACAACCGGGGAGCTGTTTTTT,CASSPWTGPTTGELFF
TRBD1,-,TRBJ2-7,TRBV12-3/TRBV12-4,TGTGCCAGCAGTCCAGCCCCGACCGGGACAGGGGCCTACGAGCAGTACTTC,CASSPAPTGTGAYEQYF